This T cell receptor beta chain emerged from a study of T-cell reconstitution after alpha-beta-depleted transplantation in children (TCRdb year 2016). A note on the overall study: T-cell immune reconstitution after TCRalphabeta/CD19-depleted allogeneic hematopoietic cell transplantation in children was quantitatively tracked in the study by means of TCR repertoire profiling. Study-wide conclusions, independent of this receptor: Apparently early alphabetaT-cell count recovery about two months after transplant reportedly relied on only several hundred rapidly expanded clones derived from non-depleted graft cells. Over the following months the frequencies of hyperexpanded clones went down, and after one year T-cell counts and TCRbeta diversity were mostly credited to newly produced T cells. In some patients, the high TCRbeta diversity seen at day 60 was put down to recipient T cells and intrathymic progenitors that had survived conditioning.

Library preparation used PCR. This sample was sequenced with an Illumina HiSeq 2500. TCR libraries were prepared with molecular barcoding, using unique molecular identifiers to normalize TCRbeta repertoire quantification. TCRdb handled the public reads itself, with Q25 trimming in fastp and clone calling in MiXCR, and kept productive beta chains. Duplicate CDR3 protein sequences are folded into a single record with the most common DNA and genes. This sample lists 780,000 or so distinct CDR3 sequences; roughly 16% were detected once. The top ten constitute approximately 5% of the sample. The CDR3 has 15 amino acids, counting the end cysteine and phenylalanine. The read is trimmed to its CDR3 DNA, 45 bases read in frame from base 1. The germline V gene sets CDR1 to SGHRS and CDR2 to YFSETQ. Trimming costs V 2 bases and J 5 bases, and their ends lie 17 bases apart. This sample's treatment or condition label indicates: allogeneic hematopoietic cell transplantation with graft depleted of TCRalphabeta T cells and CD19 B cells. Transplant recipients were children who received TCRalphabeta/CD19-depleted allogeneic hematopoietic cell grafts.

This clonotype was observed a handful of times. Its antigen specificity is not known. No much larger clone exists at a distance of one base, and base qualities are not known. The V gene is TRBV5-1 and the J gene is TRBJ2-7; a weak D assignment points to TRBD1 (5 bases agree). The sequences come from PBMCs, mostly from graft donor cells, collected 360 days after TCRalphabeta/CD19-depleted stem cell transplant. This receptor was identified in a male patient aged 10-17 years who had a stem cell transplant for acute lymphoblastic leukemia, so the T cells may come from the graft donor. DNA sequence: TGCGCCAGCAGCTTTTATCTCTCCCAGGGTCACGAGCAGTACTTC. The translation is CASSFYLSQGHEQYF.